The clone carrying this TCR beta chain was recorded at least ten times. Its antigen is currently unknown. This specimen belongs to a study of Graves' ophthalmopathy and Graves' hyperthyroidism. Study information: Calling hyperthyroidism stable required that no ophthalmopathy show up within 18 months of follow-up. Study outcomes and limitations: Predictions made by the model for ophthalmopathy progression reached approximately 70% sensitivity and just under 75% specificity.

New diagnoses, under 2 months' duration, and ages 18 to 65 characterized the hyperthyroidism patients. Thyroid ultrasound, orbital computed tomography, TRAb, serum thyroxine and clinical symptoms formed the basis of diagnosis. V shed 4 bases, J shed 4 bases, and the junction held 4 bases outside the gene matches. CDR3 size: 13 residues. Germline V gene sequence: CDR1 SQVTM, CDR2 ANQGSEA. As the template, RNA transcripts were used to amplify TCR beta CDR3 regions. Following a first-round RT-PCR that used HTBI primers, a second-round multiplex PCR was carried out. TCRdb fed the multiplex PCR reads into MiXCR, producing one record per CDR3 protein. The sample carries over a million distinct CDR3 sequences, about 40% recorded once.

The sequence was collected from an adult man with Graves' hyperthyroidism. The source material was peripheral blood or thyroid tissue (not recorded which). The rearrangement uses TRBV29-1 and TRBJ1-5, with 7 bases that match TRBD1. The CDR3 DNA sequence: TGCAGCGTTGGGGACAGCGAAAATCAGCCCCAGCATTTT. This codes for CSVGDSENQPQHF.